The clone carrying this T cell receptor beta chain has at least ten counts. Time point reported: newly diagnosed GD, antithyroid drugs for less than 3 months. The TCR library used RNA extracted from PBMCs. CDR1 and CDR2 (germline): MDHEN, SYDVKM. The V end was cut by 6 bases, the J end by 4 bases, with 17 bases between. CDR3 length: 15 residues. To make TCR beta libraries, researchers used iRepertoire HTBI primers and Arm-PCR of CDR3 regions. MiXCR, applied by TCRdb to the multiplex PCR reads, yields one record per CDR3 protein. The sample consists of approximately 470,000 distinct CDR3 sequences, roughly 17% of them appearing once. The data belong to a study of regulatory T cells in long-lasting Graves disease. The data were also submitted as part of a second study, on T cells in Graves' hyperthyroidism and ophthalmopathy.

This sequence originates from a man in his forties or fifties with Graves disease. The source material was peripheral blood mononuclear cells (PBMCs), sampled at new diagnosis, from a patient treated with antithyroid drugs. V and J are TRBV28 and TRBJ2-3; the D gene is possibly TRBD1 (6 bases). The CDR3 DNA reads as TGTGCCAGCAGCCGAGATACAGGGTTCGCAGATACGCAGTATTTT. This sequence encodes CASSRDTGFADTQYF.